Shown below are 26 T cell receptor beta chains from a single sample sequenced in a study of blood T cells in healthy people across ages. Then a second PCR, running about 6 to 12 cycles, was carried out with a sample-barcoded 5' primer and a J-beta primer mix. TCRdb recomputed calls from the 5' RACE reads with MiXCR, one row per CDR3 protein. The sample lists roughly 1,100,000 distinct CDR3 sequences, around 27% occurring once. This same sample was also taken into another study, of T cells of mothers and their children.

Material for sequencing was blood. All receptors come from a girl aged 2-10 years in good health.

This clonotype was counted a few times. The CDR3 DNA reads as TGTGCCACCTCAAAGGGGGTGAACACTGAAGCTTTCTTT. Its translation: CATSKGVNTEAFF. The chain has TRBV24-1 and TRBJ1-1, with TRBD1 as a possible D gene (6 bases). The CDR3 runs to 13 residues. Between the trimmed V and J ends, which lost 9 bases and 0 bases, there was a span of 10 bases. Germline V gives CDR1 KGHDR, CDR2 SFDVKD.

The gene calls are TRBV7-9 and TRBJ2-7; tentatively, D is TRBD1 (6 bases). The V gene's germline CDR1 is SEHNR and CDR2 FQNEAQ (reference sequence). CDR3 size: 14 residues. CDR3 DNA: TGTGCTAGCCAAAAAGGCAGGGGCCAAGGCGAGCAGTACTTC. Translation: CASQKGRGQGEQYF.

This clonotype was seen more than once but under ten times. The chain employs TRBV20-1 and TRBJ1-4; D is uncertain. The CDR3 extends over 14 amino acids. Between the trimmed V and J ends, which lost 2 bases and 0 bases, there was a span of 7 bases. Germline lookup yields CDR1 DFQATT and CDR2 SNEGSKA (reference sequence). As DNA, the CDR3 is TGCAGTGCTAGACCCGTAGCAACTAATGAAAAACTGTTTTTT. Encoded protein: CSARPVATNEKLFF.

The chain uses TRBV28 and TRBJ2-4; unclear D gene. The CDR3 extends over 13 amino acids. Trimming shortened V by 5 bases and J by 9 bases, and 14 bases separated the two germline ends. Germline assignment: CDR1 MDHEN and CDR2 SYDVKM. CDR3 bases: TGTGCCAGCAGTCCTACCGCAAGGAGCATTCAGTACTTC. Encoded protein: CASSPTARSIQYF.

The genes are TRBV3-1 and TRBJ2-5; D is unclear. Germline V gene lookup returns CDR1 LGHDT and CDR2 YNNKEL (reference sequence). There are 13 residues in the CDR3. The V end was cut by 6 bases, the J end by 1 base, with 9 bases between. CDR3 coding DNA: TGTGCCAGCAGGCTTGAACCCCAAGAGACCCAGTACTTC. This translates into CASRLEPQETQYF.

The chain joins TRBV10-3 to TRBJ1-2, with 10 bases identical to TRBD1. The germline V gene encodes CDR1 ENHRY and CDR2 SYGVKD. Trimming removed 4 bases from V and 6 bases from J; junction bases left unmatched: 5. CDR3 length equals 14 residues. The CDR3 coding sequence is TGTGCCATCAGTGGCGACAGGGGGCGAGATGGCTACACCTTC. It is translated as CAISGDRGRDGYTF.

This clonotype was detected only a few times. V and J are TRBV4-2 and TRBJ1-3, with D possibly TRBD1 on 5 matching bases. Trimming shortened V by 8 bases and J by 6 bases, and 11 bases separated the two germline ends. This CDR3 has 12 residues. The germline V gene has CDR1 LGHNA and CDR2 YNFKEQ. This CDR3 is CASLGPENTIYF. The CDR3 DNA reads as TGTGCCAGCTTGGGGCCCGAAAACACCATATATTTT.

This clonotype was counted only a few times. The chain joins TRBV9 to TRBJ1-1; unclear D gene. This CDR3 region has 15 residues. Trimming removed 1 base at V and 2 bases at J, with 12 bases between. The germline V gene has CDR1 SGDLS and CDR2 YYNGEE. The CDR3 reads CASSVSGNGNTEAFF. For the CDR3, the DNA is TGTGCCAGCAGCGTATCAGGTAATGGTAACACTGAAGCTTTCTTT. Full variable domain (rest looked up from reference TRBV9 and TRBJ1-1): DSGVTQTPKHLITATGQRVTLRCSPRSGDLSVYWYQQSLDQGLQFLIQYYNGEERAKGNILERFSAQQFPDLHSELNLSSLELGDSALYFCASSVSGNGNTEAFFGQGTRLTVV.

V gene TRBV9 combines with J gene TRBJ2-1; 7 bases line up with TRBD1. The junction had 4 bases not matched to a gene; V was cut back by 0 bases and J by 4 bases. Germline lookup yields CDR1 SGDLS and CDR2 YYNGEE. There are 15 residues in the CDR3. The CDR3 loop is CASSVESGGYNEQFF. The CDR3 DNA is TGTGCCAGCAGCGTAGAGTCAGGGGGATACAATGAGCAGTTCTTC. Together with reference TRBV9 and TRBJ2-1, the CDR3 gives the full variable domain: DSGVTQTPKHLITATGQRVTLRCSPRSGDLSVYWYQQSLDQGLQFLIQYYNGEERAKGNILERFSAQQFPDLHSELNLSSLELGDSALYFCASSVESGGYNEQFFGPGTRLTVL.

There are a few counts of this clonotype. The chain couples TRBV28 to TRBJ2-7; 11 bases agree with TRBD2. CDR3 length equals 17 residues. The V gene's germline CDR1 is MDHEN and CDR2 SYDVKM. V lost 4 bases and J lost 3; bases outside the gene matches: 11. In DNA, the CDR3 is TGTGCCAGCAGTTCCCAATTCCCAGGGACTAGCGGCTACGAGCAGTACTTC. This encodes CASSSQFPGTSGYEQYF.

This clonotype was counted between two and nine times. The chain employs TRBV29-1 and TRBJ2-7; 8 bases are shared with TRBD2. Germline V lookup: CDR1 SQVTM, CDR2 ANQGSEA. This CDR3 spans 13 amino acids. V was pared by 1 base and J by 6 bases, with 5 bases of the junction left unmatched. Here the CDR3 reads CSVEGGGQGEQYF. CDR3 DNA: TGCAGCGTTGAAGGCGGGGGGCAGGGCGAGCAGTACTTC.

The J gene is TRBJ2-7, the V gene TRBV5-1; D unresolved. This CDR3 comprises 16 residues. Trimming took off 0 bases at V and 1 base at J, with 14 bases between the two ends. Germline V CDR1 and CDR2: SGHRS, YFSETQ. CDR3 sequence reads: CASSLASSPPSYEQYF. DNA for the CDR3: TGCGCCAGCAGCTTGGCGTCCTCCCCTCCATCCTACGAGCAGTACTTC.

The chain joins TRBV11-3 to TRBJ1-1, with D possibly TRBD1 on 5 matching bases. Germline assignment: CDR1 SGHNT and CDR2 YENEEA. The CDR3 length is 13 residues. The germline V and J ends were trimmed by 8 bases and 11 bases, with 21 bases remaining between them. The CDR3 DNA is TGTGCCAGCGCAGTCGGGCAGGCAGGGTCGGCTTTCTTT. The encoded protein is CASAVGQAGSAFF. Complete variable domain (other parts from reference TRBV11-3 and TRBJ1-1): EAGVVQSPRYKIIEKKQPVAFWCNPISGHNTLYWYLQNLGQGPELLIRYENEEAVDDSQLPKDRFSAERLKGVDSTLKIQPAELGDSAVYLCASAVGQAGSAFFGQGTRLTVV.

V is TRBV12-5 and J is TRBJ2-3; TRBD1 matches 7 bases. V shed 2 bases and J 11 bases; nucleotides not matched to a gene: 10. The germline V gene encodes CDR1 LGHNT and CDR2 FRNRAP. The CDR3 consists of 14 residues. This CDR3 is CASGLPSDRAQQYF. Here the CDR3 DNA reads TGTGCTAGTGGTTTGCCGTCCGACAGGGCCCAGCAGTATTTT. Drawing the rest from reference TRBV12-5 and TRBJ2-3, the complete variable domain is DARVTQTPRHKVTEMGQEVTMRCQPILGHNTVFWYRQTMMQGLELLAYFRNRAPLDDSGMPKDRFSAEMPDATLATLKIQPSEPRDSAVYFCASGLPSDRAQQYFGPGTRLTVL.

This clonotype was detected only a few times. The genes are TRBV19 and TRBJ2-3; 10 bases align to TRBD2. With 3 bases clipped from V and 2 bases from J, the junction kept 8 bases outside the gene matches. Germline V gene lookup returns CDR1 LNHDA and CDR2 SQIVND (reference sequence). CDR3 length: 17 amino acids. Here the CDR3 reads CASSIGLADLHTDTQYF. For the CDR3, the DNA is TGTGCCAGTAGTATCGGACTAGCGGACTTACACACAGATACGCAGTATTTT.

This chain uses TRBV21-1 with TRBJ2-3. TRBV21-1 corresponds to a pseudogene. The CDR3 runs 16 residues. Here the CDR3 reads CASSKEVRLTVDTQYF. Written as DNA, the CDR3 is TGTGCCAGCAGCAAAGAAGTAAGGCTCACCGTGGATACGCAGTATTTT.

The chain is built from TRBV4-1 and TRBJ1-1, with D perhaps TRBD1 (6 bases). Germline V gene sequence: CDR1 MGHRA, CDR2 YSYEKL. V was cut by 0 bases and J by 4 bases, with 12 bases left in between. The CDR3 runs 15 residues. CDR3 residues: CASSQEGTGRTEAFF. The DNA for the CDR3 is TGCGCCAGCAGCCAAGAAGGTACAGGGCGCACTGAAGCTTTCTTT.

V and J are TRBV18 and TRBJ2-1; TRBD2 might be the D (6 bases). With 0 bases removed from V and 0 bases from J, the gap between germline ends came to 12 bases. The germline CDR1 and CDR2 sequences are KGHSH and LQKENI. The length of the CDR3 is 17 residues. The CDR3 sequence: CASSPPRDRSSYNEQFF. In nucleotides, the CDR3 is TGTGCCAGCTCACCACCGCGGGATCGAAGCTCCTACAATGAGCAGTTCTTC. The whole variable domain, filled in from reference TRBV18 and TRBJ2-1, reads NAGVMQNPRHLVRRRGQEARLRCSPMKGHSHVYWYRQLPEEGLKFMVYLQKENIIDESGMPKERFSAEFPKEGPSILRIQQVVRGDSAAYFCASSPPRDRSSYNEQFFGPGTRLTVL.

CDR3 nucleotides: TGTGCCAGCAGCTTTTTCTCGGACAGGGGCCATGACATTCAGTACTTC. It translates to CASSFFSDRGHDIQYF. This chain joins TRBV13 and TRBJ2-4, with 9 bases lining up with TRBD1. The J segment lost 8 bases and the V segment lost 3 bases, leaving 11 bases of the junction unmatched. Germline values: CDR1 PRHDT, CDR2 FYEKMQ (reference sequence). The CDR3 sequence is 16 residues long.

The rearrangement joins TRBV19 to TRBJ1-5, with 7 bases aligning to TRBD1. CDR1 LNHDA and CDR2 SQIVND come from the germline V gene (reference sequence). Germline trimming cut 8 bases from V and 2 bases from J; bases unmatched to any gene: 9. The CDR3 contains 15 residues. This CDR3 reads CASGQVGVGNQPQHF. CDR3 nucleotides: TGTGCCAGTGGACAGGTAGGGGTCGGCAATCAGCCCCAGCATTTT.

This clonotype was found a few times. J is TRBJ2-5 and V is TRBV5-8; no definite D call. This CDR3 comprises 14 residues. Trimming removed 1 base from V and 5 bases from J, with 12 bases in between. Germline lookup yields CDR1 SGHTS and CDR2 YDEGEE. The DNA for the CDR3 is TGTGCCAGCAGCTTGCTCCCCGTAACGGAGACCCAGTACTTC. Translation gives CASSLLPVTETQYF.

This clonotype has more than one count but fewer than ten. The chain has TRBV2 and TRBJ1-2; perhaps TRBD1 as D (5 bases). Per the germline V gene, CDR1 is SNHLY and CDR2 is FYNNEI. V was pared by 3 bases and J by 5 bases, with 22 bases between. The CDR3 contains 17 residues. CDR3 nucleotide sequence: TGTGCCAGCAGTGAGGGGGGAGAGTCCCACTATTGGTATGGCTACACCTTC. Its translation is CASSEGGESHYWYGYTF.

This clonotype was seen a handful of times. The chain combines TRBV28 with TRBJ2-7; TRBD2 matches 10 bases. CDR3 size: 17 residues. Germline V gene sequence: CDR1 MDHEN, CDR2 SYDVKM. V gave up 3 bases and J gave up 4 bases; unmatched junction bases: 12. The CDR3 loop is CASSFPSPLAGVYEQYF. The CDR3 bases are TGTGCCAGCAGTTTCCCCTCACCTCTAGCGGGAGTGTACGAGCAGTACTTC.

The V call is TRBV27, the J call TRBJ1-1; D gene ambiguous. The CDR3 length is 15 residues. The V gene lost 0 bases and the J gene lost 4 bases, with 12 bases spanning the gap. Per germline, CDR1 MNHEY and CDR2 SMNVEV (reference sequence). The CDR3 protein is CASSLSGLGGTEAFF. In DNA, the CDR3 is TGTGCCAGCAGTTTATCCGGCCTGGGCGGCACTGAAGCTTTCTTT.

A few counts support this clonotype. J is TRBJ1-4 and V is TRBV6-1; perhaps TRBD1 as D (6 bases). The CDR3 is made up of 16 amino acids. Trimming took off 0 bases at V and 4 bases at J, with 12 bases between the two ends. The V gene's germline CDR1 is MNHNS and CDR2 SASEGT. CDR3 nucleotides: TGTGCCAGCAGTGAAGCGCGGGACACTTATAATGAAAAACTGTTTTTT. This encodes CASSEARDTYNEKLFF.

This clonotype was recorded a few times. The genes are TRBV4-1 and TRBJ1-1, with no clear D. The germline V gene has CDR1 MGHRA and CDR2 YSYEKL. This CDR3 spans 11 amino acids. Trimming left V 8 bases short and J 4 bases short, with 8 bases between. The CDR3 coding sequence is TGCGCCAGCGGAGCGGGCACTGAAGCTTTCTTT. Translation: CASGAGTEAFF.